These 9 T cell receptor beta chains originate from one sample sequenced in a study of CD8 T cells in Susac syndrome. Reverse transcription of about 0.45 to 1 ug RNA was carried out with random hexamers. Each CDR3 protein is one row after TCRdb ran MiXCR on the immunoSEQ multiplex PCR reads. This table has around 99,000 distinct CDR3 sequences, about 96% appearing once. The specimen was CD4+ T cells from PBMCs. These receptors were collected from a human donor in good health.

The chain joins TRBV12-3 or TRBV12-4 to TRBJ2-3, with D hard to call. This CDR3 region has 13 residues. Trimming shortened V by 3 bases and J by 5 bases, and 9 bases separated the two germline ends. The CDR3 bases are TGTGCCAGCAGTTTGGTGCGGAGAGATACGCAGTATTTT. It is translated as CASSLVRRDTQYF.

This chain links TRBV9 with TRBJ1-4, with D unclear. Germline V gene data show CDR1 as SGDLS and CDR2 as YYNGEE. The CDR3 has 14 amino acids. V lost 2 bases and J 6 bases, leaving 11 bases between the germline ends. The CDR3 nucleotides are TGTGCCAGCAGCGTCAATTTGAGTGATGAAAAACTGTTTTTT. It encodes CASSVNLSDEKLFF. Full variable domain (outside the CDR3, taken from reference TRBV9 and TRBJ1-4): DSGVTQTPKHLITATGQRVTLRCSPRSGDLSVYWYQQSLDQGLQFLIQYYNGEERAKGNILERFSAQQFPDLHSELNLSSLELGDSALYFCASSVNLSDEKLFFGSGTQLSVL.

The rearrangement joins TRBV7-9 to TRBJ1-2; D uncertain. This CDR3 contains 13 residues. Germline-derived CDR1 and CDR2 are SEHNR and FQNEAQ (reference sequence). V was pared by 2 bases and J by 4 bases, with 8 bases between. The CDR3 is CASSLRSGYGYTF. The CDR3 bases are TGTGCCAGCAGCTTACGGTCCGGCTATGGCTACACCTTC.

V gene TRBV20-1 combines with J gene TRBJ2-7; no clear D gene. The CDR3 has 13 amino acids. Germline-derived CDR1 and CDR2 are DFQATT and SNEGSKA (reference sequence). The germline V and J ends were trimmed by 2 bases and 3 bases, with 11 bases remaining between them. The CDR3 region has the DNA TGCAGTGCTAGACTTAGGAAGAGCTACGAGCAGTACTTC. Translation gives CSARLRKSYEQYF.

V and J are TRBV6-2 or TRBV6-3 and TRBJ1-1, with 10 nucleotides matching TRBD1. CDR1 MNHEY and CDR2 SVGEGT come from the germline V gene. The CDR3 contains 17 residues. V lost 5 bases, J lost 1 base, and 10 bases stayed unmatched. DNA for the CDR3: TGTGCCAGCAGTCCCCGTGGGACAGGGGCCAGGAACACTGAAGCTTTCTTT. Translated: CASSPRGTGARNTEAFF.

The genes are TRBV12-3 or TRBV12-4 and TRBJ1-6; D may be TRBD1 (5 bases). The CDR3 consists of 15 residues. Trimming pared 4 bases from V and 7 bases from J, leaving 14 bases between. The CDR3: CASSSSGRDNSPLHF. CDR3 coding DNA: TGTGCCAGCAGTTCGAGCGGGAGGGACAATTCACCCCTCCACTTT.

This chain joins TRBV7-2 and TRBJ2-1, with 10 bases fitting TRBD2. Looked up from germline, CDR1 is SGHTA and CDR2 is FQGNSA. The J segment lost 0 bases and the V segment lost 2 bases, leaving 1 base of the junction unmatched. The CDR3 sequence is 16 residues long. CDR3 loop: CASSLTSGISYNEQFF. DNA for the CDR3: TGTGCCAGCAGCTTAACTAGCGGGATCTCCTACAATGAGCAGTTCTTC.

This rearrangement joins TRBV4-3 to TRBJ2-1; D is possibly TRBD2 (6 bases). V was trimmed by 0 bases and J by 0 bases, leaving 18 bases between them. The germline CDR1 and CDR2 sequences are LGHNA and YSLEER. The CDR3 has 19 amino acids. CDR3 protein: CASSQDRGGAMSSYNEQFF. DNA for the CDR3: TGCGCCAGCAGCCAAGATCGTGGCGGGGCTATGAGCTCCTACAATGAGCAGTTCTTC.

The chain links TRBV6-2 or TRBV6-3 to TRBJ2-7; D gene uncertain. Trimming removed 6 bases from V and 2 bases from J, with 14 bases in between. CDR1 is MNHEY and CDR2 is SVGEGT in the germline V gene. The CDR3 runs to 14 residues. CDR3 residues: CASRTSVSTYEQYF. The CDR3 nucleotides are TGTGCCAGCAGGACGAGCGTCTCGACCTACGAGCAGTACTTC.